These 15 T cell receptor beta chains were all obtained from the same sample, sequenced in a study of long-term antiretroviral therapy in people with HIV. The assay used was immunoSEQ (version v3.0), run at survey level. Produced via immunoSEQ multiplex PCR; TCRdb's table is partial and in-frame only. The sample lists about 43,000 clones, around nine tenths occurring once. The sequencing used unsorted PBMCs, collected 0.1 years before starting antiretroviral therapy. These receptors were collected from a woman aged 50 to 60 with HIV.

Note on this clone: One junction end does not reproduce the germline sequence, and a read error may be involved. The chain employs TRBV7-7 and TRBJ2-3; TRBD1 might be the D (6 bases). The CDR3 contains 15 residues. The V gene's germline CDR1 is SSHAT and CDR2 FNYEAQ (reference sequence). The DNA for the CDR3 is TGTGCTAGCAGCTTCGGGACACTACCCACAGATACGCAGTATTTT. Amino acids: CASSFGTLPTDTQYF.

This chain joins TRBV5-4 and TRBJ2-2, with D possibly being TRBD1 (6 bases). Germline CDR1 and CDR2: SGHNT and YYREEE (reference sequence). With 3 bases removed from V and 6 bases from J, the gap between germline ends came to 18 bases. The CDR3 is 16 residues long. The DNA of the CDR3 is TGTGCCAGCAGCTCGGATCCTCTGAACAGGGCCGGGGAGCTGTTTTTT. Encoded protein: CASSSDPLNRAGELFF.

The chain has TRBV7-3 and TRBJ1-2, with D perhaps TRBD1 (6 bases). This CDR3 has 14 amino acids. V dropped 7 bases and J dropped 2 bases, with 14 bases sitting between them. Germline V lookup: CDR1 SGHTA, CDR2 FQGTGA. CDR3 sequence: CASTAGARNYGYTF. The DNA of the CDR3 is TGTGCCAGCACCGCGGGGGCCAGGAACTATGGCTACACCTTC.

This chain links TRBV18 with TRBJ1-2; 9 bases line up with TRBD1. Germline V gene data show CDR1 as KGHSH and CDR2 as LQKENI. There are 15 residues in the CDR3. With 4 bases clipped from V and 3 bases from J, the junction kept 6 bases outside the gene matches. The CDR3 spells CASSRDGDRDYGYTF. Written as DNA, the CDR3 is TGTGCCAGCTCACGGGATGGGGACAGGGACTATGGCTACACCTTC.

The chain is built from TRBV5-5 and TRBJ1-4, with D possibly matching TRBD1 (5 bases). The CDR3 loop spans 14 amino acids. Trimming left V 2 bases short and J 8 bases short, with 13 bases between. Germline CDR1 and CDR2: SGHKS and YYEKEE (reference sequence). This chain's CDR3 is CASSFGREGEKLFF. CDR3 bases: TGTGCCAGCAGCTTCGGACGGGAGGGGGAAAAACTGTTTTTT.

The gene calls are TRBV1 and TRBJ2-1; the DNA was not compared with TRBD2, the D call given in the table. TRBV1 is a pseudogene segment. The CDR3 covers 17 residues. The CDR3 here is CTSSPNWGLAGNNEQFF. As DNA, the CDR3 is TGCACCAGCAGCCCAAACTGGGGACTAGCGGGGAACAATGAGCAGTTCTTC.

V usage is TRBV4-3 and J usage is TRBJ2-3; D is unresolved. Trimming removed 0 bases at V and 5 bases at J, with 6 bases between. CDR3 length: 13 amino acids. Germline-derived CDR1 and CDR2 are LGHNA and YSLEER. This CDR3 is CASSQDSVDTQYF. Written as DNA, the CDR3 is TGCGCCAGCAGCCAAGATTCGGTAGATACGCAGTATTTT.

The chain employs TRBV9 and TRBJ2-7; 7 positions agree with TRBD1. Germline V gives CDR1 SGDLS, CDR2 YYNGEE. The CDR3 is made up of 17 amino acids. J was trimmed by 6 bases and V by 0 bases; bases with no gene match: 15. The CDR3 loop reads CASSVGSPGTVGLEQYF. CDR3 nucleotides: TGTGCCAGCAGCGTAGGGTCCCCCGGGACAGTGGGGCTCGAGCAGTACTTC.

The CDR3 DNA is TGTGCCAGCAGCACGGGACAGGGGGCGGTCGGCTACACCTTC. This sequence encodes CASSTGQGAVGYTF. The chain carries TRBV7-3 and TRBJ1-2; 12 nucleotides agree with TRBD1. This CDR3 has 14 residues. V shed 5 bases and J 8 bases; nucleotides not matched to a gene: 6. CDR1 SGHTA and CDR2 FQGTGA come from the germline V gene.

This clone was observed a single time. CDR3 in amino acids: CASSEGAGTNTGELFF. CDR3 sequence (DNA): TGTGCCAGCAGTGAAGGCGCGGGGACGAACACCGGGGAGCTGTTTTTT. The genes are TRBV2 and TRBJ2-2, with D tentatively TRBD2 (6 bases). The CDR3 sequence is 16 residues long. Germline loops: CDR1 SNHLY, CDR2 FYNNEI. The V end lost 1 base, the J end lost 0 bases, and 9 bases lay between the germline ends.

V is TRBV2 and J is TRBJ2-7; TRBD1 aligns across 7 bases. The CDR3 spans 15 residues. Germline assignment: CDR1 SNHLY and CDR2 FYNNEI. J gave up 3 bases and V 6 bases, and 11 bases lay outside the gene matches. The CDR3 region is CASRGTEKDIYEQYF. CDR3 nucleotides: TGTGCCAGCAGGGGGACAGAAAAAGATATCTACGAGCAGTACTTC.

The rearrangement uses TRBV9 and TRBJ2-4; D not resolved. The CDR3 totals 16 residues. CDR1 is SGDLS and CDR2 is YYNGEE in the germline V gene. The germline V and J ends were trimmed by 0 bases and 0 bases, with 10 bases remaining between them. The DNA of the CDR3 is TGTGCCAGCAGCGTAGGCGACTCTCTAGCCAAAAACATTCAGTACTTC. Protein: CASSVGDSLAKNIQYF.

V and J are TRBV4-2 and TRBJ2-3, with 9 bases fitting TRBD2. V was clipped by 3 bases and J by 4 bases; unmatched bases: 11. Germline V gives CDR1 LGHNA, CDR2 YNFKEQ. The CDR3 is 17 amino acids. The CDR3 DNA is TGTGCCAGCAGCCAGGGGCGGGGCGGGGGGGCGGCAGATACGCAGTATTTT. This translates into CASSQGRGGGAADTQYF.

This clone was counted a single time. The chain links TRBV6-1 to TRBJ1-1; D unresolved. V was trimmed by 4 bases and J by 2 bases, leaving 11 bases between them. Germline V gene sequence: CDR1 MNHNS, CDR2 SASEGT. This CDR3 comprises 14 residues. CDR3 DNA: TGTGCCAGCAGTGTTGTCAGCAAAAACACTGAAGCTTTCTTT. It translates to CASSVVSKNTEAFF.

The chain employs TRBV11-2 and TRBJ2-5, with 9 bases fitting TRBD1. The trim removed 5 bases at V and 4 bases at J, leaving 11 bases unmatched. CDR1 is SGHAT and CDR2 is FQNNGV in the germline V gene. CDR3 length: 16 amino acids. Here the CDR3 DNA reads TGTGCCAGCAGCCCCACACTTACAGGGGGCGGAGAGACCCAGTACTTC. Its protein is CASSPTLTGGGETQYF.